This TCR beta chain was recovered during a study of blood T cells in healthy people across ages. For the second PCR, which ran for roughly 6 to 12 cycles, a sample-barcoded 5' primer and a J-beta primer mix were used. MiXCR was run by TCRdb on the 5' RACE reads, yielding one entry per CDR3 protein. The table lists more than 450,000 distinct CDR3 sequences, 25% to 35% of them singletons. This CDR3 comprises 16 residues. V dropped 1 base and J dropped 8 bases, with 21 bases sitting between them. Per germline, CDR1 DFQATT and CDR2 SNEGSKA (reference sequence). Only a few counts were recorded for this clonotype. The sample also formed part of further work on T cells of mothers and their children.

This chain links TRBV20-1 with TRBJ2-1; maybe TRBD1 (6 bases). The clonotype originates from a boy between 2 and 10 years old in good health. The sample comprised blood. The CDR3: CSARGIHGQPMHEQFF. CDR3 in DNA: TGCAGTGCTAGAGGTATACATGGACAGCCGATGCATGAGCAGTTCTTC.